Following are 28 T cell receptor beta chains from one sample sequenced in a study of blood T cell repertoires in COVID-19. Profiling relied on immunoSEQ multiplex PCR, and the TCRdb table lists in-frame clones only, not all of them. The repertoire has approximately 50,000 clones, roughly 80% of them found once; the top ten carry roughly 6.1%. Sequences were obtained from PBMCs or T cells enriched from blood (not recorded which). The receptors originated from a woman aged 45-60 years with acute COVID-19.

The V gene is TRBV11-2, the J gene TRBJ2-5, with D perhaps TRBD2 (5 bases). The germline V gene encodes CDR1 SGHAT and CDR2 FQNNGV. The CDR3 loop spans 13 amino acids. The V gene lost 3 bases and the J gene lost 3 bases, with 8 bases spanning the gap. CDR3 DNA: TGTGCCAGCAGCTTCGGGATGGAAGAGACCCAGTACTTC. The encoded protein is CASSFGMEETQYF.

This clone was seen a few times. The CDR3 loop is CASSSRRGGDEQYF. As DNA, the CDR3 is TGTGCCAGCAGCTCCCGGCGGGGGGGAGACGAGCAGTACTTC. The chain couples TRBV7-2 to TRBJ2-7; TRBD2 aligns across 9 bases. In germline, CDR1 is SGHTA, CDR2 FQGNSA. The V segment lost 4 bases and the J segment 5 bases; nucleotides outside the gene matches: 6. CDR3 size: 14 residues. The full variable domain, in which reference TRBV7-2 and TRBJ2-7 provide the parts outside the CDR3, is GAGVSQSPSNKVTEKGKDVELRCDPISGHTALYWYRQSLGQGLEFLIYFQGNSAPDKSGLPSDRFSAERTGGSVSTLTIQRTQQEDSAVYLCASSSRRGGDEQYFGPGTRLTVT.

The V gene is TRBV5-4, the J gene TRBJ1-4; 8 bases agree with TRBD1. The CDR3 consists of 14 residues. Germline-derived CDR1 and CDR2 are SGHNT and YYREEE (reference sequence). The junction had 1 base not matched to a gene; V was cut back by 1 base and J by 5 bases. The CDR3 DNA reads as TGTGCCAGCAGCTTGTGGACAGGGAATGAAAAACTGTTTTTT. Amino acids: CASSLWTGNEKLFF.

V and J are TRBV28 and TRBJ1-2, with D possibly being TRBD1 (6 bases). This CDR3 is built from 15 residues. The germline V gene encodes CDR1 MDHEN and CDR2 SYDVKM. V was shortened by 8 bases and J by 4 bases, with 20 bases between the two germline ends. The CDR3 bases are TGTGCCAGCCAGGACAGACAAAACTACCTCTATGGCTACACCTTC. Its protein is CASQDRQNYLYGYTF.

This sequence joins TRBV6-4 and TRBJ2-2, with a weak D call TRBD2 (5 bases). CDR1 and CDR2 (germline): MRHNA, SNTAGT. Trimming shortened V by 2 bases and J by 9 bases, and 10 bases separated the two germline ends. The CDR3 contains 13 residues. DNA of the CDR3: TGTGCCAGCAGTGACACTAGTTCGCGGGAGCTGTTTTTT. Its translation is CASSDTSSRELFF.

The chain couples TRBV30 to TRBJ1-6; the match to TRBD1 covers 7 bases. The CDR3 has 13 residues. Germline CDR1 and CDR2: GTSNPN and SVGIG (reference sequence). V lost 1 base and J lost 10; bases outside the gene matches: 4. The CDR3 loop reads CAWSGQGNSPLHF. The CDR3 DNA sequence: TGTGCCTGGAGTGGACAGGGCAACTCACCCCTCCACTTT. The full variable domain, completed using reference TRBV30 and TRBJ1-6, is SQTIHQWPATLVQPVGSPLSLECTVEGTSNPNLYWYRQAAGRGLQLLFYSVGIGQISSEVPQNLSASRPQDRQFILSSKKLLLSDSGFYLCAWSGQGNSPLHFGNGTRLTVT.

The chain employs TRBV7-9 and TRBJ1-4, with 7 nucleotides matching TRBD1. The CDR3 extends over 17 amino acids. With V trimmed by 6 bases and J by 0 bases, 10 bases remained unmatched. The germline V gene encodes CDR1 SEHNR and CDR2 FQNEAQ (reference sequence). The CDR3 loop reads CASSYRQGLSTNEKLFF. The CDR3 region has the DNA TGTGCCAGCAGTTACAGACAGGGCCTATCAACTAATGAAAAACTGTTTTTT.

The chain is built from TRBV28 and TRBJ2-1; D is perhaps TRBD2 (5 bases). Germline V gene lookup returns CDR1 MDHEN and CDR2 SYDVKM. Trimming took 6 bases from V and 7 from J, leaving 16 bases between them. CDR3 length equals 14 residues. CDR3 DNA sequence: TGTGCCAGCAGCTCTGGCCAAAGGAGGAATGAGCAGTTCTTC. It yields the protein CASSSGQRRNEQFF.

The V gene is TRBV11-2, the J gene TRBJ2-5; a possible D gene is TRBD2 (8 bases). V lost 2 bases and J lost 5, with 21 bases in between. Germline V gene sequence: CDR1 SGHAT, CDR2 FQNNGV. The CDR3 spans 17 residues. The CDR3 region is CASSLIREGARRETQYF. CDR3 nucleotides: TGTGCCAGCAGCTTAATCCGGGAGGGGGCGCGCAGGGAGACCCAGTACTTC.

The CDR3 sequence is CATSEGDEQFF. In nucleotides, the CDR3 is TGTGCCACCAGTGAGGGCGATGAGCAGTTCTTC. The chain has TRBV24-1 and TRBJ2-1; D unresolved. This CDR3 contains 11 residues. Trimming left V 4 bases short and J 8 bases short, with 5 bases between. The germline V gene has CDR1 KGHDR and CDR2 SFDVKD.

Written as DNA, the CDR3 is TGTGCCAGCAGTTACTCGACAGGGCCTGGAAACACCATATATTTT. This translates into CASSYSTGPGNTIYF. The V gene is TRBV6-5, the J gene TRBJ1-3; 7 bases line up with TRBD1. Germline V CDR1 and CDR2: MNHEY, SVGAGI. This CDR3 contains 15 residues. V trimming: 0 bases; J trimming: 2 bases; junction bases outside the gene matches: 1.

The chain links TRBV10-3 to TRBJ1-2, with D unresolved. The CDR3 extends over 14 amino acids. In germline, CDR1 is ENHRY, CDR2 SYGVKD. The V end lost 2 bases, the J end lost 2 bases, and 9 bases lay between the germline ends. Written as DNA, the CDR3 is TGTGCCATCAGTGAGAACCCTACGAACTATGGCTACACCTTC. Translating it yields CAISENPTNYGYTF.

The chain links TRBV11-2 to TRBJ2-5; 7 bases map to TRBD2. The CDR3 covers 15 residues. Germline trimming cut 2 bases from V and 2 bases from J; bases unmatched to any gene: 5. Germline V gene lookup returns CDR1 SGHAT and CDR2 FQNNGV. The CDR3 nucleotides are TGTGCCAGCAGCTTATCGGGGGGACTACAAGAGACCCAGTACTTC. Protein: CASSLSGGLQETQYF. Full variable domain (outside the CDR3, taken from reference TRBV11-2 and TRBJ2-5): EAGVAQSPRYKIIEKRQSVAFWCNPISGHATLYWYQQILGQGPKLLIQFQNNGVVDDSQLPKDRFSAERLKGVDSTLKIQPAKLEDSAVYLCASSLSGGLQETQYFGPGTRLLVL.

CDR3 residues: CASSSLDTQYF. DNA for the CDR3: TGCGCCAGCAGCTCCTTAGATACGCAGTATTTT. The chain carries TRBV5-1 and TRBJ2-3; D not certain. Trimming left V 3 bases short and J 5 bases short, with 4 bases between. The germline CDR1 and CDR2 sequences are SGHRS and YFSETQ. The CDR3 totals 11 residues.

The chain recombines TRBV9 with TRBJ1-6, with a tentative D call TRBD1 (6 bases). V lost 0 bases and J lost 4, with 8 bases in between. CDR3 length: 15 residues. Germline values: CDR1 SGDLS, CDR2 YYNGEE. CDR3 coding DNA: TGTGCCAGCAGCGTAGAACAGGGTTATAATTCACCCCTCCACTTT. The encoded protein is CASSVEQGYNSPLHF.

The table lists this clone with a few counts. This chain links TRBV9 with TRBJ2-2; 8 bases line up with TRBD2. This CDR3 has 17 amino acids. The ends lost 4 bases at V and 4 bases at J; junction bases unmatched: 12. Germline CDR1 is SGDLS and CDR2 is YYNGEE. The CDR3 loop is CASSLVPSGGVTGELFF. CDR3 nucleotide sequence: TGTGCCAGCAGCCTAGTACCCAGCGGGGGCGTCACCGGGGAGCTGTTTTTT.

This chain joins TRBV29-1 and TRBJ2-5, with 9 bases aligning to TRBD1. V shed 6 bases and J 5 bases; nucleotides not matched to a gene: 13. The CDR3 runs to 15 residues. Germline CDR1 reads SQVTM; CDR2 reads ANQGSEA. The CDR3 is CSVATRQGESETQYF. CDR3 in DNA: TGCAGCGTAGCCACCCGACAGGGGGAGAGTGAGACCCAGTACTTC.

The J gene is TRBJ1-2, the V gene TRBV30, with TRBD1 matching 9 bases. The germline V gene encodes CDR1 GTSNPN and CDR2 SVGIG (reference sequence). Germline trimming cut 3 bases from V and 5 bases from J; bases unmatched to any gene: 7. The CDR3 has 14 residues. The CDR3 spells CAWRAQGAGYGYTF. The CDR3 nucleotides read TGTGCCTGGAGGGCACAGGGGGCAGGGTATGGCTACACCTTC.

This sequence joins TRBV5-6 and TRBJ1-2; 10 bases match TRBD1. Trimming at V came to 1 base and at J to 8 bases, leaving 8 bases not matched to a gene. Germline values: CDR1 SGHDT, CDR2 YYEEEE. The CDR3 runs to 15 residues. CDR3 coding DNA: TGTGCCAGCAGCTTGAGGGACAGGGGAGTCAGGGGCTACACCTTC. Residues: CASSLRDRGVRGYTF.

This clone was picked up many times. The rearrangement links TRBV18 to TRBJ1-6; no clear D gene. The V and J ends lost 1 base and 5 bases respectively, with 12 bases between them. The CDR3 covers 16 residues. Germline-derived CDR1 and CDR2 are KGHSH and LQKENI. DNA of the CDR3: TGTGCCAGCTCACCACTTCCCGGGAATAATAATTCACCCCTCCACTTT. Its protein product is CASSPLPGNNNSPLHF.

The chain is built from TRBV4-1 and TRBJ2-1; 10 nucleotides agree with TRBD1. V lost 6 bases and J lost 2; bases outside the gene matches: 4. CDR1 and CDR2 from the germline V gene are MGHRA and YSYEKL. This CDR3 is 15 amino acids long. The CDR3 DNA is TGCGCCAGCAGGACCGGGACAGGGGCCTACAATGAGCAGTTCTTC. Translating it yields CASRTGTGAYNEQFF.

About this clone: The sample has other DNA sequences that encode this CDR3 too. The CDR3 protein is CASSFQGGNSPLHF. CDR3 DNA: TGTGCCAGCAGTTTCCAGGGAGGGAATTCACCCCTCCACTTT. V and J are TRBV27 and TRBJ1-6, with a weak D call TRBD1 (5 bases). The CDR3 has 14 residues. Germline values: CDR1 MNHEY, CDR2 SMNVEV (reference sequence). V was clipped by 3 bases and J by 7 bases, with 10 bases between them.

The rearrangement joins TRBV4-1 to TRBJ1-1; possibly TRBD1 for D (6 bases). V dropped 6 bases and J dropped 2 bases, with 16 bases sitting between them. The CDR3 has 15 residues. CDR1 and CDR2 from the germline V gene are MGHRA and YSYEKL. CDR3 sequence: CASSRQDRENTEAFF. Written as DNA, the CDR3 is TGCGCCAGCAGTAGACAGGACAGAGAAAACACTGAAGCTTTCTTT.

The CDR3 DNA follows: TGCGCCAGCAGCTTTACAGGGGGCGCGGGAACTAATGAAAAACTGTTTTTT. Amino acids: CASSFTGGAGTNEKLFF. The rearrangement joins TRBV5-1 to TRBJ1-4; 9 bases are shared with TRBD1. The germline V gene encodes CDR1 SGHRS and CDR2 YFSETQ. CDR3 length equals 17 residues. V shed 2 bases and J 1 base; nucleotides not matched to a gene: 6. Full variable domain (missing parts from reference TRBV5-1 and TRBJ1-4): KAGVTQTPRYLIKTRGQQVTLSCSPISGHRSVSWYQQTPGQGLQFLFEYFSETQRNKGNFPGRFSGRQFSNSRSEMNVSTLELGDSALYLCASSFTGGAGTNEKLFFGSGTQLSVL.

The chain carries TRBV5-1 and TRBJ1-2, with D tentatively TRBD1 (5 bases). Looked up from germline, CDR1 is SGHRS and CDR2 is YFSETQ. Between the trimmed V and J ends, which lost 0 bases and 6 bases, there was a span of 12 bases. The CDR3 consists of 14 residues. CDR3 in DNA: TGCGCCAGCAGCTTGGGGCAGGGTAGGAATGGCTACACCTTC. Its protein is CASSLGQGRNGYTF.

This clone has just a few counts. The chain carries TRBV28 and TRBJ2-5, with 9 bases lining up with TRBD2. V gave up 2 bases and J gave up 5 bases; unmatched junction bases: 6. CDR3 length: 15 residues. Germline CDR1 MDHEN, CDR2 SYDVKM. The CDR3 nucleotides are TGTGCCAGCAGTTTAGCGGGGGGGCCTTGGGAGACCCAGTACTTC. The encoded protein is CASSLAGGPWETQYF.

The rearrangement links TRBV6-6 to TRBJ2-1; D is perhaps TRBD2 (6 bases). The V gene's germline CDR1 is MNHNY and CDR2 SVGAGI (reference sequence). V gave up 6 bases and J gave up 0 bases, with 15 bases separating them. The CDR3 consists of 16 residues. CDR3 bases: TGTGCCAGCAGATGGGGACTGACGAGCTCCTACAATGAGCAGTTCTTC. Amino acid sequence: CASRWGLTSSYNEQFF.

This chain uses TRBV30 with TRBJ2-5; possibly TRBD2 for D (5 bases). From germline, CDR1 is GTSNPN and CDR2 SVGIG (reference sequence). With 0 bases removed from V and 7 bases from J, the gap between germline ends came to 9 bases. This CDR3 comprises 12 residues. CDR3 nucleotide sequence: TGTGCCTGGAGTGTACCCGGAGGGACCCAGTACTTC. Its protein is CAWSVPGGTQYF.